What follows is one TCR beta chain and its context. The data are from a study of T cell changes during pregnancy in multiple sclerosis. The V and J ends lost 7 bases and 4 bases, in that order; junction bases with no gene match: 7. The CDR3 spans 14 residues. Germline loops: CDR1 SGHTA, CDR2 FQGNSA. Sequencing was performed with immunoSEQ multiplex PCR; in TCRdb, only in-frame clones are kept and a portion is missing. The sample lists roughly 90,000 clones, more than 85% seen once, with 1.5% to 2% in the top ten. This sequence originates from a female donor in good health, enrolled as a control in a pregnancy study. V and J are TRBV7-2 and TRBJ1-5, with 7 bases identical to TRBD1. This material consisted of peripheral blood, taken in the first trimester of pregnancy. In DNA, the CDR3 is TGTGCCAGCACCCTAAACAGGGGAAATCAGCCCCAGCATTTT. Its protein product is CASTLNRGNQPQHF.